Described below is a single TCR beta chain sequence and its context. Its antigen is still unknown. The data originate from a study of beta chain features in type 1 diabetes. Study at large: Analysis included under 120,000,000 sorted cells drawn from all samples.

Regarding the study as a whole: Compared to healthy donors, patients appeared to have naive, central memory and Treg TCRB repertoires that were more alike. Insertions were fewer and deletions more numerous at VDJ junctions in type 1 diabetes patients.

Sequencing targeted expressed TCRB transcripts, as all isolated RNA had been reverse transcribed. Repertoires were generated with immunoSEQ multiplex PCR, while TCRdb's copy carries only in-frame clones and drops some. The repertoire includes roughly 400,000 clones, less than 15% of them detected once, and approximately 0.02% sits in the top ten. CDR1 and CDR2 (germline): MDHEN, SYDVKM. The CDR3 has 17 residues. V was clipped by 4 bases and J by 4 bases; unmatched bases: 6. The genes are TRBV28 and TRBJ2-6; 11 bases map to TRBD1. This receptor was identified in a young woman in good health. Specimen: naive CD4+ T cells from blood. The CDR3 spells CASSSGQGAPGANVLTF. CDR3 nucleotide sequence: TGTGCCAGCAGTTCCGGACAGGGGGCGCCCGGGGCCAACGTCCTGACTTTC.